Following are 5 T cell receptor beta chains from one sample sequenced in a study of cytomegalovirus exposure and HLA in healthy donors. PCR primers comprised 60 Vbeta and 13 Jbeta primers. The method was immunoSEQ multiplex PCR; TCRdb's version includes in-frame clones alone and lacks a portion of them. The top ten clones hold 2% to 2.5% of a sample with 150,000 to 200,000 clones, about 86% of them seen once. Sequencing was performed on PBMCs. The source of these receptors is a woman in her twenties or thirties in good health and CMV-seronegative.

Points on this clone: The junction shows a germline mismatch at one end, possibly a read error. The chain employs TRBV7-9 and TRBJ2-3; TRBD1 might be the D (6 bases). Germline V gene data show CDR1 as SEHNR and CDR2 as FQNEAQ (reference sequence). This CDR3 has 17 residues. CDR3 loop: CSSSPGGGGTSTDTQYF. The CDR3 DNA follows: TGTTCCAGCAGCCCCGGTGGGGGCGGAACTAGCACAGATACGCAGTATTTT.

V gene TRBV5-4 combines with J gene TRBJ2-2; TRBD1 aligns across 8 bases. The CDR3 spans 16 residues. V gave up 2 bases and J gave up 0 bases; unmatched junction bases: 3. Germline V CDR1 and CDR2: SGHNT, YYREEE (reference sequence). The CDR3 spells CASSLKGQANTGELFF. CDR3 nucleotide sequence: TGTGCCAGCAGCTTAAAGGGACAGGCGAACACCGGGGAGCTGTTTTTT.

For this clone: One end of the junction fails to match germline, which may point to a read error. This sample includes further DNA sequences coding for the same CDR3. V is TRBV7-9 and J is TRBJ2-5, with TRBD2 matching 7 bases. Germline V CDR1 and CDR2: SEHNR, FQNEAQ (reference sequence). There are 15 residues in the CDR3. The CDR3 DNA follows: TGCGCCAGCAGCTTAGGGCTAGCGGCCCAAGAGACCCAGTACTTC. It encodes CASSLGLAAQETQYF.

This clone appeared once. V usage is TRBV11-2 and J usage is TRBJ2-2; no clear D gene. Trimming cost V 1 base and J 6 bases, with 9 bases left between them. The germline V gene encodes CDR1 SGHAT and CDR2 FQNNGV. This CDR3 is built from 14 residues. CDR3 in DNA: TGTGCCAGCAGCTTAGGGGCGATAGCCGGGGAGCTGTTTTTT. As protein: CASSLGAIAGELFF.

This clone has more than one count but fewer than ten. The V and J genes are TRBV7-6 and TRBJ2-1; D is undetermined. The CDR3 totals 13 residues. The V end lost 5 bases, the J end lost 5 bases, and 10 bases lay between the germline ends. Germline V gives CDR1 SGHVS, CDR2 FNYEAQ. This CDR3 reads CASSPSRNNEQFF. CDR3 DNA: TGTGCCAGCAGCCCCTCGCGGAACAATGAGCAGTTCTTC.